This T cell receptor (beta chain) was profiled in a study of spatial heterogeneity in lung cancer. Each CDR3 protein is one row after TCRdb ran MiXCR on the 5' RACE reads. The sample carries tens of thousands of distinct CDR3 sequences, 10% to 15% recorded once. CDR3 length: 14 residues. Trimming took 1 base from V and 1 from J, leaving 5 bases between them. Germline values: CDR1 LGHDT, CDR2 YNNKEL (reference sequence). The time point is: blood at routine non-recurrence follow-up after resection. Whole RNA, isolated from tumor, nontumor lung or frozen PBMC, was sequenced without prior sorting. This clonotype was sampled from a male donor with early-stage non-small cell lung cancer. The sequenced sample was PBMCs, obtained at follow-up. The chain couples TRBV3-1 to TRBJ1-5; D not certain. The CDR3: CASSQGGSNQPQHF. CDR3 nucleotide sequence: TGTGCCAGCAGCCAAGGGGGAAGCAATCAGCCCCAGCATTTT.